The text below deals with one T cell receptor beta chain. Repertoires were generated with immunoSEQ multiplex PCR, while TCRdb's copy carries only in-frame clones and drops some. The table has some 60,000 clones, 90% to 95% seen once. The data originate from a study of T cell changes during pregnancy in multiple sclerosis. Looked up from germline, CDR1 is SNHLY and CDR2 is FYNNEI. V trimming: 6 bases; J trimming: 0 bases; junction bases outside the gene matches: 7. This CDR3 has 18 amino acids. The sample in question was peripheral blood, obtained after pregnancy. The genes are TRBV2 and TRBJ2-1; 14 positions match TRBD2. The receptor comes from a female donor with multiple sclerosis, enrolled in a pregnancy study. The CDR3 protein is CASRGDGTSGSSYNEQFF. As DNA, the CDR3 is TGTGCCAGCAGGGGAGACGGGACTAGCGGGAGCTCCTACAATGAGCAGTTCTTC.